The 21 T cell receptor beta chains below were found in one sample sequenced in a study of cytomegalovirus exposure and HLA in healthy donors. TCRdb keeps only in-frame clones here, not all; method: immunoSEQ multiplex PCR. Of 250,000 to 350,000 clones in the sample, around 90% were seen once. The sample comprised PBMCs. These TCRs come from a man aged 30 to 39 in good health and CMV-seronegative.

CDR3 coding DNA: TGCAGCGTTGGGGGCCCTAGCTATGGCTACACCTTC. Translation: CSVGGPSYGYTF. The chain links TRBV29-1 to TRBJ1-2; weak D call: TRBD1 (5 bases). In germline, CDR1 is SQVTM, CDR2 ANQGSEA. V lost 4 bases and J lost 4, with 10 bases in between. This CDR3 region has 12 residues.

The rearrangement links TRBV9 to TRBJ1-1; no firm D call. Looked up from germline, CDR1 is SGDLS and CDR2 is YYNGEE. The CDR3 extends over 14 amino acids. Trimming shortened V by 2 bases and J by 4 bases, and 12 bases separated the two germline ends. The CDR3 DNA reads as TGTGCCAGCAGCGTTTTGAGCGCGGCCACTGAAGCTTTCTTT. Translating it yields CASSVLSAATEAFF. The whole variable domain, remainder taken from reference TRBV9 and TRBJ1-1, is DSGVTQTPKHLITATGQRVTLRCSPRSGDLSVYWYQQSLDQGLQFLIQYYNGEERAKGNILERFSAQQFPDLHSELNLSSLELGDSALYFCASSVLSAATEAFFGQGTRLTVV.

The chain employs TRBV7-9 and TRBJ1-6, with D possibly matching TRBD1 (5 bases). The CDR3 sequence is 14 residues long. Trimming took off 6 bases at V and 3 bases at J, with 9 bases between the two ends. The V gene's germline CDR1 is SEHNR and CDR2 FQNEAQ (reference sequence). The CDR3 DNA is TGTGCCAGCAGAGGGGAAAGCTATAATTCACCCCTCCACTTT. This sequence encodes CASRGESYNSPLHF. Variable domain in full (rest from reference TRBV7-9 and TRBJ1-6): DTGVSQNPRHKITKRGQNVTFRCDPISEHNRLYWYRQTLGQGPEFLTYFQNEAQLEKSRLLSDRFSAERPKGSFSTLEIQRTEQGDSAMYLCASRGESYNSPLHFGNGTRLTVT.

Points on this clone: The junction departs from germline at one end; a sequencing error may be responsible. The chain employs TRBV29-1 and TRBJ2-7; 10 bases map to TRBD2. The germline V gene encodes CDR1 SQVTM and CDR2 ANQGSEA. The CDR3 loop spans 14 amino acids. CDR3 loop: CSVEAAAGGNEQYF. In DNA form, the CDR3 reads TGCAGCGTCGAAGCGGCAGCGGGGGGGAACGAGCAGTACTTC.

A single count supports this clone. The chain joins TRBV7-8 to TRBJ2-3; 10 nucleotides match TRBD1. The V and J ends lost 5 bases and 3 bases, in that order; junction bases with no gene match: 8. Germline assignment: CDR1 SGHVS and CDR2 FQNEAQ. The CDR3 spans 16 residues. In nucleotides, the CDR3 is TGTGCCAGCAGCGTCCGGGACAGGGGTAGGACAGATACGCAGTATTTT. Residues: CASSVRDRGRTDTQYF.

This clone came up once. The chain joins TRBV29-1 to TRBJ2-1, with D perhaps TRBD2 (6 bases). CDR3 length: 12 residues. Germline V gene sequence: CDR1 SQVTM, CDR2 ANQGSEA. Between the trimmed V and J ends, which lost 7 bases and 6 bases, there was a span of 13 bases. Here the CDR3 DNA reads TGCAGCGCCCACGGGGGTACCAATGAGCAGTTCTTC. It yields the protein CSAHGGTNEQFF.

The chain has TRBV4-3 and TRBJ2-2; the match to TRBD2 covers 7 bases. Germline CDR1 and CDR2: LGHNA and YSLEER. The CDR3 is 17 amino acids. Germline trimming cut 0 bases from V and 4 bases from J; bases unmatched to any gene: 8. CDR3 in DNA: TGCGCCAGCAGCCAAGATCCGGCTAGCGGTGGCACCGGGGAGCTGTTTTTT. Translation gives CASSQDPASGGTGELFF.

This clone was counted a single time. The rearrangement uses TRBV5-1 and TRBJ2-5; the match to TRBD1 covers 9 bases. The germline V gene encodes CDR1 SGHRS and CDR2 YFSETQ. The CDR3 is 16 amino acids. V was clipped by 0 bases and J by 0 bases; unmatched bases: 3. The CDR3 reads CASSLVGQGYQETQYF. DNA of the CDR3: TGCGCCAGCAGCTTGGTTGGACAGGGGTACCAAGAGACCCAGTACTTC.

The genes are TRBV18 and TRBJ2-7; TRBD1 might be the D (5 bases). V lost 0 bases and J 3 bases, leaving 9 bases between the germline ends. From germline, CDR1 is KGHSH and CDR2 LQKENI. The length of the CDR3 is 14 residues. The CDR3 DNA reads TGTGCCAGCTCACCACCCCCAGGGCGCTACGAGCAGTACTTC. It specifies CASSPPPGRYEQYF.

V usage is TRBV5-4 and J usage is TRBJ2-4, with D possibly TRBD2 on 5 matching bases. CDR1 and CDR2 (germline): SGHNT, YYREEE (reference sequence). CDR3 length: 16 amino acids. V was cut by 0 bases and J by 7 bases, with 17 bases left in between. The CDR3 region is CASSLGSAGPENIQYF. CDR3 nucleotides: TGTGCCAGCAGCTTGGGTTCCGCGGGTCCTGAGAACATTCAGTACTTC.

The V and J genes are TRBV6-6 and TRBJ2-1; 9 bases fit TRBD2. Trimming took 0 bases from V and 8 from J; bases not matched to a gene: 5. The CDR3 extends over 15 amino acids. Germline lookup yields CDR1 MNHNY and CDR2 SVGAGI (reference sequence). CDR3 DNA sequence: TGTGCCAGCAGTTACTCCGCGGGGGGGCCCTATGAGCAGTTCTTC. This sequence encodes CASSYSAGGPYEQFF.

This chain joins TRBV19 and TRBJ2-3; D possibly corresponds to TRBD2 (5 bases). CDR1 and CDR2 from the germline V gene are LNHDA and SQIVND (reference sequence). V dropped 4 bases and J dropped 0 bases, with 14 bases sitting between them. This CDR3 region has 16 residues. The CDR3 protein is CASSKAERSSTDTQYF. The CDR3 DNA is TGTGCCAGTAGTAAAGCGGAAAGATCTAGCACAGATACGCAGTATTTT.

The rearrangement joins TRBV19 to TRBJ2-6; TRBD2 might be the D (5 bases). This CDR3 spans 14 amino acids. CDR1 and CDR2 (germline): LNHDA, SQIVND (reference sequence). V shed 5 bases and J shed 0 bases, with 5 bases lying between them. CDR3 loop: CASSRGSGANVLTF. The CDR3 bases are TGTGCCAGTAGTCGGGGCTCTGGGGCCAACGTCCTGACTTTC.

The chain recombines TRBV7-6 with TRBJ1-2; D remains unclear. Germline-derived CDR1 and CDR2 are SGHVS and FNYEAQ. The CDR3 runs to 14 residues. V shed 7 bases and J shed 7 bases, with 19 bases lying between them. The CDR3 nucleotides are TGTGCCAGCACCCCCGGAGCGAGAGGTAGTGGCTACACCTTC. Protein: CASTPGARGSGYTF.

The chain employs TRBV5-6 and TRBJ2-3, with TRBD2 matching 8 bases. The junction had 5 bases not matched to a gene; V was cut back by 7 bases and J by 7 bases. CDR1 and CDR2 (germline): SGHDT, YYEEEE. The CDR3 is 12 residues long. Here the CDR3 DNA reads TGTGCCAGCGCCGGGGGGGCTAATACGCAGTATTTT. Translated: CASAGGANTQYF.

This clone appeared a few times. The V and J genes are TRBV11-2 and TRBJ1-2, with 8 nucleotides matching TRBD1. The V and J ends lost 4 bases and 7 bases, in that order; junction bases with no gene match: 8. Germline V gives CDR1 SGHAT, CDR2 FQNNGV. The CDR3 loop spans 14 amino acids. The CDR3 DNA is TGTGCCAGCAGCTCGACAGGGGCGCCACGTGGCTACACCTTC. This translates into CASSSTGAPRGYTF.

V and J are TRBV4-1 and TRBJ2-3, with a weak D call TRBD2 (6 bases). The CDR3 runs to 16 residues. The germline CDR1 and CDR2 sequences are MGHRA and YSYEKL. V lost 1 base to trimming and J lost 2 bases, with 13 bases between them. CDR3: CASSQGDGGVTDTQYF. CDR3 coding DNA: TGCGCCAGCAGCCAAGGTGACGGGGGAGTCACAGATACGCAGTATTTT.

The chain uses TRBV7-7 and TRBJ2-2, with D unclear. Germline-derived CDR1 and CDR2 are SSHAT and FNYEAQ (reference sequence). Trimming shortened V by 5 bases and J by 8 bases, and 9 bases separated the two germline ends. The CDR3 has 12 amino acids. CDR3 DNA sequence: TGTGCCAGCAGCCCTAGTATGGGGGAGCTGTTTTTT. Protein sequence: CASSPSMGELFF.

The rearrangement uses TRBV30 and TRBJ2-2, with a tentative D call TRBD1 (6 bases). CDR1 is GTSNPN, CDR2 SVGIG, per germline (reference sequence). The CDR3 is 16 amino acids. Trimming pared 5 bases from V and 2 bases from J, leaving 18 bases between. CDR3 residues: CAWVTGTRINTGELFF. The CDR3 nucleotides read TGTGCCTGGGTAACTGGGACACGGATAAACACCGGGGAGCTGTTTTTT.

The CDR3 spells CATSTRDRGTDTQYF. CDR3 in DNA: TGTGCCACCAGCACCCGGGACAGGGGTACAGATACGCAGTATTTT. The rearrangement links TRBV15 to TRBJ2-3; the match to TRBD1 covers 10 bases. Losses at the gene ends were 4 bases for V and 3 bases for J; bases not matched to a gene: 4. This CDR3 comprises 15 residues. Germline V gene sequence: CDR1 LNHNV, CDR2 YYDKDF (reference sequence).

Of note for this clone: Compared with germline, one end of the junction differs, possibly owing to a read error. The CDR3 DNA reads TGTGCCTGGAGTGCCGTGGGGGACAGGAGACGGTTT. The encoded protein is CAWSAVGDRRRF. The J gene is TRBJ1-4, the V gene TRBV30; TRBD1 aligns across 8 bases. The CDR3 length is 12 residues. Germline assignment: CDR1 GTSNPN and CDR2 SVGIG (reference sequence).